The clone carrying this TCR beta chain was counted many times. This sample is part of a study of Graves' ophthalmopathy and Graves' hyperthyroidism. Germline CDR1 MDHEN, CDR2 SYDVKM. The J segment lost 5 bases and the V segment lost 8 bases, leaving 4 bases of the junction unmatched. This CDR3 has 13 amino acids. TCR beta CDR3 amplification used RNA transcripts. Second-round multiplex PCR followed a first-round RT-PCR using HTBI primers. TCRdb recomputed calls from the multiplex PCR reads with MiXCR, one row per CDR3 protein. In the table there are about 480,000 distinct CDR3 sequences, under 15% of which are singletons.

The chain employs TRBV28 and TRBJ2-5; 11 bases fit TRBD1. This sequence was found in a woman younger than 45 with Graves' ophthalmopathy. Sequencing was done on a sample of blood. The CDR3 coding sequence is TGTGCCAGCTCGGACAGGGGGCGCGAGACCCAGTACTTC. This gives the protein CASSDRGRETQYF. The full variable domain, with the rest looked up from reference TRBV28 and TRBJ2-5, is DVKVTQSSRYLVKRTGEKVFLECVQDMDHENMFWYRQDPGLGLRLIYFSYDVKMKEKGDIPEGYSVSREKKERFSLILESASTNQTSMYLCASSDRGRETQYFGPGTRLLVL.